This is a list of T cell receptor beta chains from one sample in a study of blood T cell repertoires in COVID-19. TCRdb's table, derived via immunoSEQ multiplex PCR, lists solely in-frame clones and lacks some. The data show about 170,000 clones, with 70% to 90% seen just once and around 2% held by the top ten. Input material: peripheral blood. These receptors were taken from a man between 50 and 59 years old who had recovered from COVID-19. The CDR3 runs from the conserved cysteine through the conserved F or W. Fields, in order: J gene, clone size, V gene, CDR3 protein. Part of the rows lack a size; the others show once, few, many or a class for expanded clones.

j_call: TRBJ2-1
clone_size: -
v_call: TRBV18
cdr3_aa: CASSPNNEQFF

j_call: TRBJ2-4
clone_size: -
v_call: TRBV4-2
cdr3_aa: CASSHAGQGEAGMNIQYF

j_call: TRBJ1-2
clone_size: -
v_call: TRBV5-1
cdr3_aa: CASSPGTDLFYGYTF

j_call: TRBJ2-7
clone_size: -
v_call: TRBV27
cdr3_aa: CASSPLGLSQSEQYF

j_call: TRBJ1-4
clone_size: -
v_call: TRBV6-5
cdr3_aa: CASTRTGSNEKLFF

j_call: TRBJ2-1
clone_size: -
v_call: TRBV28
cdr3_aa: CASSLTSGGHYNEQFF

j_call: TRBJ2-3
clone_size: -
v_call: TRBV29-1
cdr3_aa: CSVEDEGYGSTDTQYF

j_call: TRBJ1-5
clone_size: -
v_call: TRBV19
cdr3_aa: CASSMTQSHQPQHF

j_call: TRBJ1-1
clone_size: -
v_call: TRBV28
cdr3_aa: CASREVGGDNTEAFF

j_call: TRBJ2-5
clone_size: -
v_call: TRBV12-3/TRBV12-4
cdr3_aa: CASRVAGQETQYF

j_call: TRBJ1-6
clone_size: once
v_call: TRBV21-1
cdr3_aa: CASSKTQGSGSPLHF

j_call: TRBJ2-5
clone_size: -
v_call: TRBV19
cdr3_aa: CASSTDSSGGTQYF

j_call: TRBJ2-7
clone_size: -
v_call: TRBV4-3
cdr3_aa: CASSQVRGSEQYF

j_call: TRBJ1-4
clone_size: -
v_call: TRBV9
cdr3_aa: CASSVGHRGNEKLFF

j_call: TRBJ2-3
clone_size: -
v_call: TRBV5-6
cdr3_aa: CASSFGTSGRDTQYF

j_call: TRBJ2-3
clone_size: once
v_call: TRBV3-1/TRBV3-2
cdr3_aa: CASSQFRAAMGTQYF

j_call: TRBJ2-7
clone_size: -
v_call: TRBV27
cdr3_aa: CASRLGGLAGDEQYF

j_call: TRBJ2-1
clone_size: -
v_call: TRBV12-2
cdr3_aa: CASRLAGWATYNEQFF

j_call: TRBJ1-3
clone_size: -
v_call: TRBV18
cdr3_aa: CASSPRDRETIYF

j_call: TRBJ2-7
clone_size: -
v_call: TRBV7-9
cdr3_aa: CASSWANYEQYF

j_call: TRBJ1-1
clone_size: -
v_call: TRBV28
cdr3_aa: CASSLLGQGAEAFF

j_call: TRBJ2-1
clone_size: -
v_call: TRBV24-1
cdr3_aa: CATSDPGQGDYNEQFF

j_call: TRBJ2-1
clone_size: once
v_call: TRBV9
cdr3_aa: CASSVGKASSYNEQFF

j_call: TRBJ2-3
clone_size: -
v_call: TRBV25-1
cdr3_aa: CASSDPGTVTDTQYF

j_call: TRBJ2-1
clone_size: -
v_call: TRBV13
cdr3_aa: CASSLGGWPSGGDEQFF

j_call: TRBJ1-4
clone_size: -
v_call: TRBV25-1
cdr3_aa: CASSEFGQGNEKLFF

j_call: TRBJ2-7
clone_size: -
v_call: TRBV4-3
cdr3_aa: CASSQSGTGSHEQYF

j_call: TRBJ2-7
clone_size: -
v_call: TRBV19
cdr3_aa: CASSQGESSYEQYF

j_call: TRBJ1-1
clone_size: -
v_call: TRBV28
cdr3_aa: CASRSQGTEAFF

j_call: TRBJ1-2
clone_size: -
v_call: TRBV2
cdr3_aa: CASPEQGAHGYTF

j_call: TRBJ1-1
clone_size: -
v_call: TRBV5-1
cdr3_aa: CASSLTGYSTEAFF

j_call: TRBJ1-6
clone_size: -
v_call: TRBV6-5
cdr3_aa: CASSYGQGGNSPLHF